This T cell receptor beta chain appears in the sequencing data of a study of neurological immune-mediated disorders. Sample time point: longitudinal time-point 1 (baseline). One entry per CDR3 protein, called by TCRdb with MiXCR from the 5' RACE reads. The sample lists 47,000 or so distinct CDR3 sequences, more than 8% occurring once. Germline loops: CDR1 SQVTM, CDR2 ANQGSEA. V was pared by 4 bases and J by 1 base, with 1 base between. There are 10 residues in the CDR3. The chain links TRBV29-1 to TRBJ2-5; D not resolved. The receptor was derived from a woman aged 40 to 50 in good health. Sequenced input: PBMCs. For the CDR3, the DNA is TGCAGCGTTGCCCAAGAGACCCAGTACTTC. Protein: CSVAQETQYF.